What follows describes a single TCR beta chain. Its binding antigen is unknown. The sample holds no much larger clone one base away, and base qualities are not on file. The time point label, as the study defines it: baseline before first vaccination. Samples from vaccinated people were obtained from the UK trials COV001 and COV002, which included a single-blind randomized controlled phase 2/3 trial of AZD1222 (ChAdOx1 nCoV-19) in healthy adults. For TCRbeta chain sequencing, PBMC samples from trial participants were taken at day 0 and at day 28 after the second dose. The data belong to a study of T cell responses to AZD1222 COVID-19 vaccine (dated by TCRdb to about 2021). Regarding the study in general: Because spike-specific TCR depth and breadth did not differ between the two schedules, AZD1222 recipients who got a second dose at roughly 4 weeks were pooled with those who got a second dose at roughly 12 weeks. A total of approximately 250 trial participants underwent TCR sequencing, of whom 207 had received two doses of AZD1222 and around 25 had received two doses of the MenACWY control vaccine. Enrollment into the trials was organized by age into subgroups of 18-55, 56-69 and 70-plus years, and those subgroups contained roughly 150, 30 and 60 TCR-sequenced participants, respectively.

CDR1 and CDR2 were assigned from the germline V gene as MGHRA and YSYEKL. Trimming at the junction amounts to 0 bases on V and 2 bases on J, and the germline ends lie 6 bases apart. The CDR3 covers 14 residues, taking in both the cysteine and the phenylalanine. Just CDR3 DNA is preserved here, 42 bases in frame from base 1. The CDR3 regions of human TCRbeta chains were subjected to immunosequencing. As for how the authors treated the data: Repertoire TCRs were matched against a reference library of SARS-CoV-2-specific TCRs generated with the MIRA antigen-specificity platform. Breadth meant the fraction of unique TCRs that were SARS-CoV-2-associated, whereas depth meant the fraction of total T cells that were SARS-CoV-2-associated. Using the MIRA data, each spike-specific TCR was mapped to the spike region that the TCR reacts to and placed in a CD4 or CD8 class. Log10-transformed breadth and depth values were compared by one-way ANOVA with Sidak's multiple comparisons tests. In TCRdb, the immuneACCESS table is reduced to in-frame sequences with V and J assigned. These tables do not hold every clone; where another copy was compared, an unresolved V gene accounts for under half, and the others remain unexplained. V, J and clone size are those of that table, while D and trimming were read from the DNA. This sample holds 110,000 to 150,000 clones; about 93% were observed only once. The ten largest clones represent 9.1% of the sample.

Points the paper makes about the study in general: Because no day 14 peak-response samples were available, the repertoires could be characterized only after the peak T cell response. After two AZD1222 doses, both the breadth and the depth of spike-specific TCRs were significantly higher than at day 0 and than in MenACWY recipients. Only a handful of AZD1222 recipients were SARS-CoV-2 seropositive at baseline, limiting conclusions about previously exposed vaccinees. In the small 56-69-year group, the increase in depth fell short of significance, most likely because of low power. Nearly half of unique spike-specific TCRs reportedly recognized epitopes outside regions mutated in the B.1.351 and B.1.1.7 variants. Participants were mostly white British, with more females than males. The authors suggested clonal diversity may have been underestimated. CD4 TCRs associated with the vaccine covered the entire spike protein, and the dominant responses were in regions 160-218 and 743-854.

Recombination linked TRBV4-1 to TRBJ2-3, with no reliable assignment of the D segment. The sample was peripheral blood, taken on day 0 of AZD1222 vaccination. The origin of this receptor is an adult in good health. CDR3 protein: CASSQDRHTDTQYF. The nucleotide sequence is TGCGCCAGCAGCCAAGACAGGCACACAGATACGCAGTATTTT.